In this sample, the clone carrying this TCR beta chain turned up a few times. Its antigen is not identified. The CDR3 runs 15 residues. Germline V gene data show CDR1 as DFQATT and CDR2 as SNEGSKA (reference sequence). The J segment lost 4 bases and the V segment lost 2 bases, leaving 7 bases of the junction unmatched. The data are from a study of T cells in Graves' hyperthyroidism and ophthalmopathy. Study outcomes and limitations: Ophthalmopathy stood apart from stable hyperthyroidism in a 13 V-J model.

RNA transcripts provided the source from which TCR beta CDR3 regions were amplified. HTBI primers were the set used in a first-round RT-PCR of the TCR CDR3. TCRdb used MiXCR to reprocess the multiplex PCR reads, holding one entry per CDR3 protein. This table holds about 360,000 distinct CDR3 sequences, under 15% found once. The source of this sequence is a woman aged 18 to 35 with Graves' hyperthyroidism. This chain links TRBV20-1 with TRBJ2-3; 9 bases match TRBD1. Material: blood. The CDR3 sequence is CSARRGQGRADTQYF. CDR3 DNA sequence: TGCAGTGCTAGACGCGGACAGGGGAGGGCAGATACGCAGTATTTT.